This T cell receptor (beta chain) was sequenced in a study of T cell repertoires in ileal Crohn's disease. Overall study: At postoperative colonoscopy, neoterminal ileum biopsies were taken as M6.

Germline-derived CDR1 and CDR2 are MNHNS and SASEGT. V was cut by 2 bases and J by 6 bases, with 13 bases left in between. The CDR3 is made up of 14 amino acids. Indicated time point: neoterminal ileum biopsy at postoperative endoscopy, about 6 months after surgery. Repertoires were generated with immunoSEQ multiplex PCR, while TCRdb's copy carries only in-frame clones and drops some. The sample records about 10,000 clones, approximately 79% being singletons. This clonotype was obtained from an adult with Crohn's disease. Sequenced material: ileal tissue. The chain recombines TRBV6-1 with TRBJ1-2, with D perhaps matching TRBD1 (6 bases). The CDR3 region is CASSETGKLNGYTF. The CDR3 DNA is TGTGCCAGCAGTGAAACAGGGAAATTGAATGGCTACACCTTC.